One TCR beta chain is described in this entry. Its specificity is unknown. The CDR3 consists of 15 residues. Trimming shortened V by 7 bases and J by 4 bases, and 16 bases separated the two germline ends. The data are from a study of T-cell memory formation after mild COVID-19. Looking at the study overall: Among the donors, TCR clusters were largely specific to each donor.

In TCRdb, the 5' RACE reads were re-called with MiXCR into one record per CDR3 protein. The sample has about 430,000 distinct CDR3 sequences; approximately 25% are singletons. Overall study findings and caveats: Clones that contracted clustered mainly in CM and EM if CD4+ and in EMRA if CD8+. Cross-reactive memory seemingly joined, as some responding clones were found in pre-infection memory. Clones contracting over day 15 to 85 were CD4/CD8 balanced, with later expanders leaning CD4+.

Sequencing was performed on PBMCs or a T cell subset sorted from them (not recorded which). V gene TRBV12-3 or TRBV12-4 combines with J gene TRBJ2-2; TRBD1 is a possible D gene (5 bases). This clonotype originated in an adult woman who had mild COVID-19 (a few samples of this study predate the infection). Cell type and time point are not known. Here the CDR3 DNA reads TGTGCCAGCACTAAAGCAGGGCCGGGCACCGGGGAGCTGTTTTTT. This codes for CASTKAGPGTGELFF.